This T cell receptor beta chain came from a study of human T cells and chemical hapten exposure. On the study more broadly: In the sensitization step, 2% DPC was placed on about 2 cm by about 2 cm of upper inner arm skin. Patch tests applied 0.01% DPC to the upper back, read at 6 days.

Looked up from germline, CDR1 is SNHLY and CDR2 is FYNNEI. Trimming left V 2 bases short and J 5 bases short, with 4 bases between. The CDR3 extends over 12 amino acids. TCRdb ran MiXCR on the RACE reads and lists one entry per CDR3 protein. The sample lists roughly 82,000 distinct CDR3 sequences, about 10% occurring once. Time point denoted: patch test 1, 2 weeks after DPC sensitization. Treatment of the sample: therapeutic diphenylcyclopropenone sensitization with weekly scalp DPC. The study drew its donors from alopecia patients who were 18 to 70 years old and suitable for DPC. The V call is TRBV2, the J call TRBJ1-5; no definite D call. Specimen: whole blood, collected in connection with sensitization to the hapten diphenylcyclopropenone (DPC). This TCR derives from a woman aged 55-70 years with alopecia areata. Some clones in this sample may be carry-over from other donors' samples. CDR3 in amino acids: CASSEQYQPQHF. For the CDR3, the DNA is TGTGCCAGCAGTGAACAGTATCAGCCCCAGCATTTT. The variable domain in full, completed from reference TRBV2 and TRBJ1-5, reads EPEVTQTPSHQVTQMGQEVILRCVPISNHLYFYWYRQILGQKVEFLVSFYNNEISEKSEIFDDQFSVERPDGSNFTLKIRSTKLEDSAMYFCASSEQYQPQHFGDGTRLSIL.